This T cell receptor beta chain was profiled in a study of blood T cell repertoires in COVID-19. Study overall: Italy, Spain and the United States were the sources of the convalescent and acute COVID-19 samples. From T cells, B-cell-depleted T cells, or PBMCs came the material, which was cDNA or gDNA.

The authors' processing: Using reference gene primer amplification, nucleated cell counts were estimated. Here immunoSEQ multiplex PCR was the method, and the copy in TCRdb shows in-frame clones only, minus some. That table is the source of V, J and clone size, and D and trimming were worked out from the DNA. Among around 26,000 clones listed, approximately 92% were seen once. This sequence was found in a human donor in a cohort sampled during active COVID-19. The specimen sequenced was peripheral blood.

The CDR3 loop reads CASSYSGRTDEKLFF. CDR3 in DNA: TGTGCCAGCAGTTACTCAGGGAGAACGGATGAAAAACTGTTTTTT. The chain links TRBV6-5 to TRBJ1-4; D unresolved. Germline V gene sequence: CDR1 MNHEY, CDR2 SVGAGI. Trimming cost V 0 bases and J 6 bases, with 11 bases left between them. The CDR3 runs to 15 residues.